These 7 T cell receptor beta chains were sequenced from one sample in a study of OX40 agonist ivuxolimab in advanced cancers. Assay: immunoSEQ multiplex PCR; the TCRdb copy retains only in-frame clones and omits some. The top ten clones hold just over 20% of a sample with 35,000 to 45,000 clones, around 83% of them seen once. This material consisted of CD4+ or CD8+ T cells sorted from blood, taken in a trial of the OX40 agonist ivuxolimab. These receptors all come from an adult with an advanced solid tumor such as melanoma, head and neck, liver or kidney cancer.

CDR3 sequence (DNA): TGCGCCAGCAGTCAACGTAGACAGGGGGTGGACACTGAAGCTTTCTTT. Protein product: CASSQRRQGVDTEAFF. The chain couples TRBV23-1 to TRBJ1-1; 9 nucleotides agree with TRBD1. TRBV23-1 is an ORF, and what it does is uncertain. This CDR3 region has 16 residues. With V trimmed by 2 bases and J by 3 bases, 7 bases remained unmatched.

The chain carries TRBV19 and TRBJ1-5, with TRBD1 as a possible D gene (5 bases). This CDR3 spans 18 amino acids. Germline loops: CDR1 LNHDA, CDR2 SQIVND (reference sequence). Trimming took off 3 bases at V and 2 bases at J, with 20 bases between the two ends. The CDR3 DNA reads as TGTGCCAGTAGTATGGGCCAGGGTTACTTTCGCGGCAATCAGCCCCAGCATTTT. Protein sequence: CASSMGQGYFRGNQPQHF.

The CDR3 loop is CASSMGLNGEQYV. The CDR3 DNA reads TGTGCCAGTAGTATGGGCCTCAATGGGGAGCAGTACGTC. This chain links TRBV19 with TRBJ2-7; D unclear. Germline CDR1 is LNHDA and CDR2 is SQIVND (reference sequence). Trimming stripped 3 bases from V and 7 bases from J, with 13 bases between. The CDR3 has 13 amino acids.

The CDR3 nucleotides read TGTGCCAGCAGAGTCAGGGGCGACACTGAAGCTTTCTTT. It encodes CASRVRGDTEAFF. The chain has TRBV5-4 and TRBJ1-1, with TRBD1 as a possible D gene (6 bases). The CDR3 runs to 13 residues. The germline gives CDR1 SGHNT, CDR2 YYREEE (reference sequence). The ends were cut back, 5 bases at V and 3 bases at J, with 11 bases in the middle.

The chain employs TRBV28 and TRBJ1-2, with D possibly TRBD1 on 5 matching bases. V was pared by 5 bases and J by 3 bases, with 10 bases between. This CDR3 region has 13 residues. CDR1 is MDHEN and CDR2 is SYDVKM in the germline V gene. The chain's CDR3 is CASSKKGHYGYTF. DNA of the CDR3: TGTGCCAGCAGTAAAAAGGGGCACTATGGCTACACCTTC.

The V call is TRBV9, the J call TRBJ2-3; D is ambiguous. This CDR3 region has 12 residues. From germline, CDR1 is SGDLS and CDR2 YYNGEE. Trimming took off 3 bases at V and 5 bases at J, with 7 bases between the two ends. DNA of the CDR3: TGTGCCAGCAGCGGAGACGGAGATACGCAGTATTTT. Translated: CASSGDGDTQYF.

This chain joins TRBV2 and TRBJ1-1; no firm D call. Germline V CDR1 and CDR2: SNHLY, FYNNEI. The CDR3 sequence is 13 residues long. The V and J ends lost 1 base and 1 base respectively, with 4 bases between them. The CDR3 region has the DNA TGTGCCAGCAGTGAAGGCAGGAACACTGAAGCTTTCTTT. Its protein is CASSEGRNTEAFF.